This section outlines one T cell receptor beta chain sequence together with its context. Its recognized antigen is unknown. Base qualities are not at hand, and no much larger clone is one base apart. The data were taken from a study of T cell responses to AZD1222 COVID-19 vaccine (dated by TCRdb to about 2021). Turning to the overall study: AZD1222 recipients with second doses at about 4 weeks or about 12 weeks were pooled, because spike-specific TCR depth and breadth did not differ between schedules. A total of just over 230 trial participants underwent TCR sequencing, of whom nearly 210 had received two doses of AZD1222 and some 25 had received two doses of the MenACWY control vaccine. Trial participants were enrolled into age subgroups of 18-55, 56-69 and 70-plus years, which contained roughly 140, 27 and 60 TCR-sequenced participants, respectively. Results the study describes overall, beyond this receptor: Vaccine-associated CD4 TCRs spanned the whole spike protein, with dominant responses in regions 160-218 and 743-854. Most participants were white British and females outnumbered males, and the authors suggested that clonal diversity may have been underestimated. Only a handful of AZD1222 recipients were SARS-CoV-2 seropositive at baseline, limiting conclusions about previously exposed vaccinees. Epitopes outside the regions mutated in the B.1.351 and B.1.1.7 variants were reportedly recognized by nearly half of the unique spike-specific TCRs. After two AZD1222 doses, spike-specific TCR breadth and depth were significantly higher than at day 0 and than in MenACWY recipients. The 56-69-year group was small, and its depth increase did not reach significance, likely because of low power. Because no day 14 peak-response samples were available, repertoires were characterized only after the peak T cell response.

Interpreted using the paper, the time point label stands for: baseline before first vaccination. The vaccinee samples were drawn from two UK trials, COV001 and COV002, one of which was a single-blind randomized controlled phase 2/3 trial testing AZD1222 (ChAdOx1 nCoV-19) in healthy adults. For TCRbeta chain sequencing, PBMC samples from trial participants were taken at day 0 and at day 28 after the second dose. The CDR3 regions of human TCRbeta chains were subjected to immunosequencing. Turning to the authors' computational methods: TCRs in the repertoires were compared against a reference library of SARS-CoV-2-specific TCRs that had been generated with the MIRA antigen-specificity platform. Breadth was defined as the fraction of unique TCRs that were SARS-CoV-2-associated. Depth was defined as the fraction of total T cells that were SARS-CoV-2-associated. Each spike-specific TCR was assigned to its reactive spike region and to a CD4 or CD8 class using the MIRA data. Log10-transformed breadth and depth values were compared by one-way ANOVA with Sidak's multiple comparisons tests. In TCRdb, the immuneACCESS table is reduced to in-frame sequences with V and J assigned. These tables do not hold every clone; where another copy was compared, an unresolved V gene accounts for under half, and the others remain unexplained. The DNA gave D and trimming, while V, J and clone size come from that table. The sample yields about 180,000 clones; about 86% were counted once. The ten largest clones represent roughly 8% of the sample.

The sequencing here drew on peripheral blood, taken on day 0 of AZD1222 vaccination. This clonotype was obtained from an adult in good health.

The encoded CDR3 is CASSAAENTDTQYF. The DNA sequence is given as TGCGCCAGCAGCGCGGCAGAAAACACAGATACGCAGTATTTT. The chain employs TRBV5-1 and TRBJ2-3, with the D gene uncertain. Per the germline V gene, SGHRS is the CDR1 and YFSETQ is the CDR2. Taken from cysteine to phenylalanine, the CDR3 has 14 residues. Only the CDR3 DNA is retained, 42 bases long and in frame from the first base. V is pared back by 4 bases and J by 2 bases, with 11 bases lying between the germline termini.